One T cell receptor beta chain is described in this entry. Using immunoSEQ multiplex PCR, the repertoire was profiled, and TCRdb retains in-frame clones only, with some absent. Here the sample spans 150,000 to 200,000 clones, roughly 90% being singletons. The CDR3 is 16 amino acids. Deletions cut 5 bases from V and 7 bases from J, with 19 bases between. Germline values: CDR1 SGDLS, CDR2 YYNGEE. This specimen belongs to a study of control samples from healthy donors and cancer patients. Specimen: blood. This chain uses TRBV9 with TRBJ1-6; D is undetermined. This clonotype originated in a young man in good health. CDR3 sequence: CASSKAAWTSNSPLHF. In DNA, the CDR3 is TGTGCCAGCAGTAAAGCCGCCTGGACCTCAAATTCACCCCTCCACTTT. Using reference TRBV9 and TRBJ1-6 for the parts outside the CDR3, the full variable domain is DSGVTQTPKHLITATGQRVTLRCSPRSGDLSVYWYQQSLDQGLQFLIQYYNGEERAKGNILERFSAQQFPDLHSELNLSSLELGDSALYFCASSKAAWTSNSPLHFGNGTRLTVT.